This TCR beta chain was captured in a study of T cells in Graves' hyperthyroidism and ophthalmopathy. CDR3 size: 15 residues. J lost 3 bases, V lost 8 bases, and 10 bases had no gene match. A few counts support this clonotype. TCR beta CDR3 regions were amplified from RNA. During a first-round RT-PCR of the TCR CDR3, the HTBI primer set was used. From the multiplex PCR reads, TCRdb called clonotypes with MiXCR, one entry per CDR3 protein. This sample has about 600,000 distinct CDR3 sequences, with approximately 15% found just once. This clonotype was sampled from a woman in her late teens or twenties with Graves' ophthalmopathy. The sequencing input was blood. This chain connects TRBV12-3 or TRBV12-4 to TRBJ2-5; 9 bases line up with TRBD1. The CDR3 loop is CASSSQGAPKETQYF. CDR3 bases: TGTGCCAGCTCATCACAGGGGGCACCAAAAGAGACCCAGTACTTC.